The 18 T cell receptor beta chains in this list originate from one sample, sequenced in a study of blood T cells in healthy people across ages. Combining a sample-barcoded 5' primer with a J-beta primer mix, a second PCR ran for roughly 6 to 11 cycles. One entry per CDR3 protein results from TCRdb running MiXCR on the 5' RACE reads. The data hold hundreds of thousands of distinct CDR3 sequences, with 40% to 50% observed a single time. The sample taken for sequencing was blood. The receptor source for this set is a man aged 55 to 69 in good health.

The chain has TRBV20-1 and TRBJ1-1, with a weak D call TRBD1 (6 bases). The CDR3 sequence is 14 residues long. The V gene lost 0 bases and the J gene lost 3 bases, with 11 bases spanning the gap. Germline V gives CDR1 DFQATT, CDR2 SNEGSKA (reference sequence). This CDR3 is CSARDPGAYTEAFF. CDR3 DNA: TGCAGTGCTAGAGATCCGGGGGCCTACACTGAAGCTTTCTTT.

The CDR3 bases are TGTGCCAGCAGTCGTATTGCCGGGGAGCTGTTTTTT. Amino acids: CASSRIAGELFF. The chain has TRBV27 and TRBJ2-2; unclear D gene. Germline CDR1 and CDR2: MNHEY and SMNVEV (reference sequence). The CDR3 contains 12 residues. The V gene lost 5 bases and the J gene lost 6 bases, with 7 bases spanning the gap.

The chain combines TRBV27 with TRBJ2-3; the match to TRBD1 covers 10 bases. The trim removed 7 bases at V and 6 bases at J, leaving 16 bases unmatched. CDR1 is MNHEY and CDR2 is SMNVEV in the germline V gene (reference sequence). The CDR3 contains 17 residues. The CDR3 DNA sequence: TGTGCCAGCATTAAGCTTCGACAGGGGGCGTCCGGGGATACGCAGTATTTT. This codes for CASIKLRQGASGDTQYF.

The V call is TRBV20-1, the J call TRBJ2-5, with D hard to call. CDR3 length: 11 residues. Germline lookup yields CDR1 DFQATT and CDR2 SNEGSKA (reference sequence). V shed 5 bases and J shed 3 bases, with 7 bases lying between them. The CDR3: CSARPEETQYF. The CDR3 DNA follows: TGCAGTGCTCGTCCCGAAGAGACCCAGTACTTC.

This chain joins TRBV29-1 and TRBJ1-2, with D perhaps matching TRBD1 (6 bases). The V and J ends lost 0 bases and 6 bases respectively, with 11 bases between them. Per germline, CDR1 SQVTM and CDR2 ANQGSEA. CDR3 size: 13 residues. CDR3 sequence reads: CSVEDRGGDGYTF. DNA of the CDR3: TGCAGCGTTGAAGATCGGGGGGGCGATGGCTACACCTTC.

The V gene is TRBV20-1, the J gene TRBJ1-2; TRBD1 matches 11 bases. CDR3 size: 15 residues. CDR1 and CDR2 (germline): DFQATT, SNEGSKA (reference sequence). V lost 0 bases, J lost 7 bases, and 7 bases stayed unmatched. The CDR3 reads CSARDLGTGGPGYTF. In nucleotides, the CDR3 is TGCAGTGCTAGAGATCTCGGGACAGGGGGTCCTGGCTACACCTTC.

V is TRBV18 and J is TRBJ2-5, with 10 bases aligning to TRBD1. The DNA matches TRBJ2-7 better at its end, which makes the J call doubtful. Per the germline V gene, CDR1 is KGHSH and CDR2 is LQKENI. The length of the CDR3 is 18 residues. The DNA for the CDR3 is TGTGCCAGCTCACCCTTTACGGGACAGGGGTCCGCGGGGTACGAGCAGTACTTC. The encoded protein is CASSPFTGQGSAGYEQYF.

The CDR3 nucleotides are TGTGCCATCAGTGAATACGGGATGGGGGGGAGCTACACCTTC. Translation: CAISEYGMGGSYTF. The rearrangement links TRBV10-3 to TRBJ1-2; tentatively, D is TRBD1 (5 bases). V dropped 3 bases and J dropped 9 bases, with 17 bases sitting between them. This CDR3 is 14 amino acids long. Germline assignment: CDR1 ENHRY and CDR2 SYGVKD.

The rearrangement uses TRBV5-1 and TRBJ2-1, with D perhaps TRBD1 or TRBD2 (5 bases each). V dropped 4 bases and J dropped 0 bases, with 20 bases sitting between them. The CDR3 covers 18 residues. The germline V gene encodes CDR1 SGHRS and CDR2 YFSETQ. The CDR3 nucleotides read TGCGCCAGCAGCACCGGGACCGAGTTTTTAAGCTCCTACAATGAGCAGTTCTTC. Translation gives CASSTGTEFLSSYNEQFF.

The chain joins TRBV24-1 to TRBJ2-3; 11 bases align to TRBD2. CDR1 and CDR2 from the germline V gene are KGHDR and SFDVKD. With V trimmed by 9 bases and J by 5 bases, 3 bases remained unmatched. The CDR3 is made up of 13 amino acids. The CDR3 region has the DNA TGTGCCACCGAAGGACTAGCGGGAGATACGCAGTATTTT. Protein sequence: CATEGLAGDTQYF.

This clonotype showed up just a few times. The chain combines TRBV24-1 with TRBJ2-1, with D hard to call. Germline CDR1 KGHDR, CDR2 SFDVKD. The V end lost 9 bases, the J end lost 6 bases, and 17 bases lay between the germline ends. The CDR3 is 14 amino acids. In DNA, the CDR3 is TGTGCCACCTCCCCAGTCGGCCCTTCCAATGAGCAGTTCTTC. It yields the protein CATSPVGPSNEQFF.

V gene TRBV15 combines with J gene TRBJ2-1; D gene unclear. V was cut by 6 bases and J by 9 bases, with 12 bases left in between. This CDR3 is 12 amino acids long. Germline CDR1 and CDR2: LNHNV and YYDKDF (reference sequence). CDR3 DNA sequence: TGTGCCACCAGTATGGTGAGAGGTGAGCAGTTCTTC. Its translation is CATSMVRGEQFF.

The chain has TRBV2 and TRBJ2-7, with D possibly matching TRBD1 (6 bases). Trimming shortened V by 6 bases and J by 1 base, and 19 bases separated the two germline ends. The CDR3 covers 16 residues. Per the germline V gene, CDR1 is SNHLY and CDR2 is FYNNEI. The DNA of the CDR3 is TGTGCCAGCAGGGCACGACAGGCCGCAGCTTCCTACGAGCAGTACTTC. It encodes CASRARQAAASYEQYF.

This clonotype has just a few counts. The chain couples TRBV12-3 or TRBV12-4 to TRBJ2-5; TRBD1 aligns across 7 bases. V dropped 7 bases and J dropped 11; count of bases not matched to a gene: 16. CDR3 length equals 14 residues. In nucleotides, the CDR3 is TGTGCCAGCAATAACAGGGGATCAGGCAATGAGCAGTACTTC. Protein: CASNNRGSGNEQYF.

The chain links TRBV2 to TRBJ2-7; D gene unclear. The ends were cut back, 4 bases at V and 0 bases at J, with 7 bases in the middle. CDR1 and CDR2 from the germline V gene are SNHLY and FYNNEI. There are 13 residues in the CDR3. CDR3 bases: TGTGCCAGCAGTGCTCGGTTCTCCTACGAGCAGTACTTC. Encoded protein: CASSARFSYEQYF.

V and J are TRBV7-9 and TRBJ2-5; 8 bases match TRBD1. Germline CDR1 and CDR2: SEHNR and FQNEAQ (reference sequence). The CDR3 extends over 15 amino acids. Trimming cost V 5 bases and J 2 bases; bases outside gene matches: 7. The CDR3 loop reads CASSPRTGQQETQYF. The CDR3 bases are TGTGCCAGCAGCCCAAGGACAGGGCAACAAGAGACCCAGTACTTC.

This clonotype was observed a handful of times. This sequence joins TRBV4-3 and TRBJ1-2; D is unresolved. The V end was cut by 0 bases, the J end by 8 bases, with 13 bases between. Germline loops: CDR1 LGHNA, CDR2 YSLEER. The length of the CDR3 is 14 residues. The CDR3 loop reads CASSQERHLRGYTF. The DNA for the CDR3 is TGCGCCAGCAGCCAAGAAAGACATCTTCGGGGCTACACCTTC.

The gene calls are TRBV6-6 and TRBJ1-3; the D gene is possibly TRBD1 (5 bases). This CDR3 comprises 13 residues. V was shortened by 7 bases and J by 7 bases, with 14 bases between the two germline ends. The germline CDR1 and CDR2 sequences are MNHNY and SVGAGI (reference sequence). The CDR3 region has the DNA TGTGCCAGCATCGAAGGGGTACTCAACACCATATATTTT. Translating it yields CASIEGVLNTIYF.